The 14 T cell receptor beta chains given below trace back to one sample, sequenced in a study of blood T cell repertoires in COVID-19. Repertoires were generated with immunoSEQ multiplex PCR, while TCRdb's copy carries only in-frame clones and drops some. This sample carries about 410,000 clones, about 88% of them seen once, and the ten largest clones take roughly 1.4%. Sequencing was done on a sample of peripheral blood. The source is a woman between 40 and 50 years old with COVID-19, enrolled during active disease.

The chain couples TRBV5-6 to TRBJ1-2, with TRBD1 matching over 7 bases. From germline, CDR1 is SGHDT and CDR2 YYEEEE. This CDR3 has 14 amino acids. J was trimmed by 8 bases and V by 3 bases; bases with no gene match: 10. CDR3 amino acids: CASSYRGYIVGYTF. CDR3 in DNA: TGTGCCAGCAGCTACAGGGGTTATATAGTAGGCTACACCTTC.

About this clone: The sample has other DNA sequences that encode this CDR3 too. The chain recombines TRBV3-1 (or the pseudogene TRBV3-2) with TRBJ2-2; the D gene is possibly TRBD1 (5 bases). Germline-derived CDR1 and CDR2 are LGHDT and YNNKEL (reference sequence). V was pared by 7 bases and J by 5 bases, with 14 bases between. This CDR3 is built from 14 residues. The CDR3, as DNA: TGTGCCAGCACTTGGACATCAGGGACCGGGGAGCTGTTTTTT. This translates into CASTWTSGTGELFF.

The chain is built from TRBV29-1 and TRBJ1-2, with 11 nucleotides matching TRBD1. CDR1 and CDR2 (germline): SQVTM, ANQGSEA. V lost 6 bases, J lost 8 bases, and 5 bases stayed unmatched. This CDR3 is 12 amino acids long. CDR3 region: CSVKGQGDGYTF. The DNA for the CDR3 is TGCAGCGTCAAGGGACAGGGGGACGGCTACACCTTC.

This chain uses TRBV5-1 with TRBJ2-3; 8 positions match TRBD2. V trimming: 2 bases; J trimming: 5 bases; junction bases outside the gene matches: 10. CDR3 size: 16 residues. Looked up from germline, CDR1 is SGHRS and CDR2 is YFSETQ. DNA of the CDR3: TGCGCCAGCAGCTTAGCGCCGGGAGGGGGAGAAGATACGCAGTATTTT. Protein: CASSLAPGGGEDTQYF.

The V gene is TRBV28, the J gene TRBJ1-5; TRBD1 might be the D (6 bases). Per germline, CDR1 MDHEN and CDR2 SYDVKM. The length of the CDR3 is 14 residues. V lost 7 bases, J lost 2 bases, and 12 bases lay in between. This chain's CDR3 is CASTSGVRNQPQHF. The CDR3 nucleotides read TGTGCCAGCACCTCAGGGGTACGCAATCAGCCCCAGCATTTT.

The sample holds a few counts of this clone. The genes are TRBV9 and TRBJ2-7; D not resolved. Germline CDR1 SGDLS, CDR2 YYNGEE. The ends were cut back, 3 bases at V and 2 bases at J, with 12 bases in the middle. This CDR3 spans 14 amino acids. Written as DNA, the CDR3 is TGTGCCAGCAGCGCCGGCGACACGACCTACGAGCAGTACTTC. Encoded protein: CASSAGDTTYEQYF.

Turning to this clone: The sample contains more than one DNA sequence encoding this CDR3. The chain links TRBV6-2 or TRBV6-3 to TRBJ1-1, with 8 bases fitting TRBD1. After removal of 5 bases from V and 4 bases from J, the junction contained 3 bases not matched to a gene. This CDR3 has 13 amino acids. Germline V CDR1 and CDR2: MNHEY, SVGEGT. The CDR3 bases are TGTGCCAGCAGTCGTACAGGGGGCACTGAAGCTTTCTTT. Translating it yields CASSRTGGTEAFF.

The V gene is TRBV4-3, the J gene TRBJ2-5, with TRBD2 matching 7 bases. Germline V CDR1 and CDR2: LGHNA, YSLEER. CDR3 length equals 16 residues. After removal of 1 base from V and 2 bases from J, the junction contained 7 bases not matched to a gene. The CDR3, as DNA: TGCGCCAGCAGCCAAGGGGAGGGAGTGGGGCAAGAGACCCAGTACTTC. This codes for CASSQGEGVGQETQYF.

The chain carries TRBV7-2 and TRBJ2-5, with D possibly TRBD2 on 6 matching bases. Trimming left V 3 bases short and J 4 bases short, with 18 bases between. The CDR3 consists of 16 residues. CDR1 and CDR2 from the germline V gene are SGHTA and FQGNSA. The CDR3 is CASSLGTDTSTETQYF. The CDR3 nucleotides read TGTGCCAGCAGCTTGGGTACAGATACTAGCACAGAGACCCAGTACTTC.

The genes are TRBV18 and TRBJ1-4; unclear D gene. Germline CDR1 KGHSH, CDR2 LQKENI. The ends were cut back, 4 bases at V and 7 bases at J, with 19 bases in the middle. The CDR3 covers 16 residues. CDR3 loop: CASSLRGREGIEKLFF. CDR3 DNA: TGTGCCAGCTCACTGCGAGGGAGGGAAGGTATTGAAAAACTGTTTTTT.

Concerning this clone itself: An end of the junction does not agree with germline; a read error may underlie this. The DNA of the CDR3 is TGTGCCAGTAGCATAGTACATAATGAAAAACTGTTTTTT. Its protein product is CASSIVHNEKLFF. The genes are TRBV19 and TRBJ1-4; D unclear. The CDR3 length is 13 residues. Germline V gene sequence: CDR1 LNHDA, CDR2 SQIVND (reference sequence).

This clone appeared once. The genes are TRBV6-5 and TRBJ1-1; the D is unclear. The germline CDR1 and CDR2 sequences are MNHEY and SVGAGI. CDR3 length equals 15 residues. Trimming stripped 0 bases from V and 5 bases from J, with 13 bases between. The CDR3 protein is CASSYSARSGTEAFF. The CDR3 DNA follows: TGTGCCAGCAGTTACTCGGCCCGATCAGGAACTGAAGCTTTCTTT.

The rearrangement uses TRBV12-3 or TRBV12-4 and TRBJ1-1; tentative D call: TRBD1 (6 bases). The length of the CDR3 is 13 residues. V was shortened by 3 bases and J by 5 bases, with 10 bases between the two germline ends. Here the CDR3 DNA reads TGTGCCAGCAGTTTCCTCCAGGGGACTGAAGCTTTCTTT. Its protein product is CASSFLQGTEAFF.

CDR3 sequence reads: CASSGGQTHSPLHF. Here the CDR3 DNA reads TGTGCCAGCAGTGGGGGACAGACTCATTCACCCCTCCACTTT. This rearrangement joins TRBV28 to TRBJ1-6; 7 bases line up with TRBD1. The CDR3 has 14 amino acids. Losses at the gene ends were 5 bases for V and 8 bases for J; bases not matched to a gene: 6. Germline CDR1 reads MDHEN; CDR2 reads SYDVKM.